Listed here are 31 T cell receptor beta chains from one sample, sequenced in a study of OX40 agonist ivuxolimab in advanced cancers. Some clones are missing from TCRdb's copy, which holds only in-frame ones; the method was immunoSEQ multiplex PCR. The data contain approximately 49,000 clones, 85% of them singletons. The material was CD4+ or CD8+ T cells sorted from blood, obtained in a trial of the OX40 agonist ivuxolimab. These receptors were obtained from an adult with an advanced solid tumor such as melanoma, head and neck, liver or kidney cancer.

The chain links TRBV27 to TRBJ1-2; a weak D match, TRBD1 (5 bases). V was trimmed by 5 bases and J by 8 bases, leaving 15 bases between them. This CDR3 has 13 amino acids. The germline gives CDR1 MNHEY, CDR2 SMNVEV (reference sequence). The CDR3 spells CASSPGTPLGYTF. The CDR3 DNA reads TGTGCCAGCAGTCCCGGGACTCCCCTCGGCTACACCTTC.

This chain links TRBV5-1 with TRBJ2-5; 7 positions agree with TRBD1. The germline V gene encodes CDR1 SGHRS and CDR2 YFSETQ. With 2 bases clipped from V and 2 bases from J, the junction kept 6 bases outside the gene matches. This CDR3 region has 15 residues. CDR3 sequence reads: CASSFRDREQETQYF. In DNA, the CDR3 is TGCGCCAGCAGCTTCCGGGACAGAGAACAAGAGACCCAGTACTTC. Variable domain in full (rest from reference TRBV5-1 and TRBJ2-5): KAGVTQTPRYLIKTRGQQVTLSCSPISGHRSVSWYQQTPGQGLQFLFEYFSETQRNKGNFPGRFSGRQFSNSRSEMNVSTLELGDSALYLCASSFRDREQETQYFGPGTRLLVL.

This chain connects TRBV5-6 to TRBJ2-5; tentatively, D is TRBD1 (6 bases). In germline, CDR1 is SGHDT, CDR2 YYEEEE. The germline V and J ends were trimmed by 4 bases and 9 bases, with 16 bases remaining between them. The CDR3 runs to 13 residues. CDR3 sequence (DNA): TGTGCCAGCAGCACGCTAAACAGGGTAGCCCAGTACTTC. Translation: CASSTLNRVAQYF. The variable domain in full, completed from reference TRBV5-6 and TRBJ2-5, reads DAGVTQSPTHLIKTRGQQVTLRCSPKSGHDTVSWYQQALGQGPQFIFQYYEEEERQRGNFPDRFSGHQFPNYSSELNVNALLLGDSALYLCASSTLNRVAQYFGPGTRLLVL.

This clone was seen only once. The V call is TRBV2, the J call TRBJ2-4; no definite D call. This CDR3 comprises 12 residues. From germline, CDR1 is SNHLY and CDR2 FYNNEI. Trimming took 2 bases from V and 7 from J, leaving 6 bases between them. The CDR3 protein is CASSEQVNIQYF. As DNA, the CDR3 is TGTGCCAGCAGTGAACAGGTTAACATTCAGTACTTC.

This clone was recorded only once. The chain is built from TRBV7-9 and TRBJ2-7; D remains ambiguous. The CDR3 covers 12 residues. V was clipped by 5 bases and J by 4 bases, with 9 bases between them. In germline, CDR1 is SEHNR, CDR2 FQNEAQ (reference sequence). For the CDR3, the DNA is TGTGCCAGCAGCCCCCCCAATTACGAGCAGTACTTC. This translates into CASSPPNYEQYF.

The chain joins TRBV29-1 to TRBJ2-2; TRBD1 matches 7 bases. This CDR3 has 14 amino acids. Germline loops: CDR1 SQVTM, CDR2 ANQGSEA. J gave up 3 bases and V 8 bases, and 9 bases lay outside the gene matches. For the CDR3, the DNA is TGCAGCACCGATACGGGGACAGACACCGGGGAGCTGTTTTTT. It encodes CSTDTGTDTGELFF.

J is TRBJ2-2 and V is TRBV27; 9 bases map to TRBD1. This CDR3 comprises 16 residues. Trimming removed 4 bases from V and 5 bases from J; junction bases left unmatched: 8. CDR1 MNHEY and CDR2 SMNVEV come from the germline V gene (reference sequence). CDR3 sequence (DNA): TGTGCCAGCAGTTATCTGGGGACAGGGTGGACCGGGGAGCTGTTTTTT. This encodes CASSYLGTGWTGELFF.

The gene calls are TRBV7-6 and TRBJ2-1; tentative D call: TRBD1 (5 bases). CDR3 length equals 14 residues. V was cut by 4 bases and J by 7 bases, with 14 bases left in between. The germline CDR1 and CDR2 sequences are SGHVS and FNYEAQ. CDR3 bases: TGTGCCAGCAGCTCCAGGGAAGTAGGAAATGAGCAGTTCTTC. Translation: CASSSREVGNEQFF.

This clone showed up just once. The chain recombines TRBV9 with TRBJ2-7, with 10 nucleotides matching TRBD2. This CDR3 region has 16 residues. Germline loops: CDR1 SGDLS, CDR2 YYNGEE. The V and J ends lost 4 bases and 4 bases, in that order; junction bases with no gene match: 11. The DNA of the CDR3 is TGTGCCAGCAGCCGTAGCGGGGGGCCCTCCTTTTACGAGCAGTACTTC. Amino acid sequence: CASSRSGGPSFYEQYF.

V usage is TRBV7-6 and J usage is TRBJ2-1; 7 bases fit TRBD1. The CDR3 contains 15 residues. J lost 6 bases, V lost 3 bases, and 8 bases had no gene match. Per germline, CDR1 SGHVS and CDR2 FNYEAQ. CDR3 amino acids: CASSFNRGLTNEQFF. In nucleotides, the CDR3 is TGTGCCAGCAGCTTCAACAGGGGTCTGACCAATGAGCAGTTCTTC.

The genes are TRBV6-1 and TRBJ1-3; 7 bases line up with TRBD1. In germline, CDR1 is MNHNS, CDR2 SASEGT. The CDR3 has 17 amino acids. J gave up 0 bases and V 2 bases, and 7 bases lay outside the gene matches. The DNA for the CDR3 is TGTGCCAGCAGTGAATTTCCGACAGGGATCTCTGGAAACACCATATATTTT. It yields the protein CASSEFPTGISGNTIYF.

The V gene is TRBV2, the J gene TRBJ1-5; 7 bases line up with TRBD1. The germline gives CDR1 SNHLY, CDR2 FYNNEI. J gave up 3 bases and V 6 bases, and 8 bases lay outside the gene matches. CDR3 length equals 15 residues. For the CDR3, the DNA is TGTGCCAGCAGCAAACGGGGGACAGCCAATCAGCCCCAGCATTTT. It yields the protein CASSKRGTANQPQHF.

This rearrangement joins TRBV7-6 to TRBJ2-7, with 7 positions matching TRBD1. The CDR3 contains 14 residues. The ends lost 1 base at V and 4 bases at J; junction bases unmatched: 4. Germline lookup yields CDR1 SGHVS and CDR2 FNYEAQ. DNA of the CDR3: TGTGCCAGCAGCTTAGGCGCAGGGGGTTACGAGCAGTACTTC. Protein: CASSLGAGGYEQYF.

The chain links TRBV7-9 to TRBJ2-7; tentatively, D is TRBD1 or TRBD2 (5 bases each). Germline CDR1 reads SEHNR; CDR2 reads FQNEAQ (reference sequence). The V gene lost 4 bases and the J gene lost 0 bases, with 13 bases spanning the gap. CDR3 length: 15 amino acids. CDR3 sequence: CASSSKGRRSYEQYF. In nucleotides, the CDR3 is TGTGCCAGCAGCTCCAAGGGACGGCGCTCCTACGAGCAGTACTTC.

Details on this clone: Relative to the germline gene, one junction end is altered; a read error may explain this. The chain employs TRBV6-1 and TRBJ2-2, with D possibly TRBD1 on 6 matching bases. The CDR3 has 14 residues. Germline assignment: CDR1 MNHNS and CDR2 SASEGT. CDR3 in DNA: TGTGCCAGCAGTGCCACAGGGAACGCCGGGGAGCTGTTTTTT. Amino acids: CASSATGNAGELFF.

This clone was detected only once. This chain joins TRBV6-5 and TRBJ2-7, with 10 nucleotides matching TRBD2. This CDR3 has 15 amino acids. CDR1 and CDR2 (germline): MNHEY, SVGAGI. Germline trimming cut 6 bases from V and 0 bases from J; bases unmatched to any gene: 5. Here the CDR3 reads CASRQLAGSSYEQYF. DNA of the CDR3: TGTGCCAGCAGGCAACTAGCGGGGAGCTCCTACGAGCAGTACTTC.

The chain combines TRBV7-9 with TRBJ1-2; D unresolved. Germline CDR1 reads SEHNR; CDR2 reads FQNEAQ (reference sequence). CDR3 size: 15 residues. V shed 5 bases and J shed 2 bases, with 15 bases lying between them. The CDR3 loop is CASSQTPSSNYGYTF. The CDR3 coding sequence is TGTGCCAGCAGCCAAACACCCAGTTCCAACTATGGCTACACCTTC.

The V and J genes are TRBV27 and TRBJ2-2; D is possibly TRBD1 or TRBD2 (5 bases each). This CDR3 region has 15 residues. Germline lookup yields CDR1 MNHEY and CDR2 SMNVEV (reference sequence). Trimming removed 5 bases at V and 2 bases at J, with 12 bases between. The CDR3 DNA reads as TGTGCCAGCAGTCCCCTGAGGGGAAACACCGGGGAGCTGTTTTTT. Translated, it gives CASSPLRGNTGELFF.

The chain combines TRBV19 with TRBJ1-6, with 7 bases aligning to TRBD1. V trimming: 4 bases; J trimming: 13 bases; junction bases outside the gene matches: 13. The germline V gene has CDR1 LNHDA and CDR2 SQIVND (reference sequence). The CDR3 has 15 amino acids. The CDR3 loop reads CASSTISYTRGPLHF. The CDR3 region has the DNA TGTGCCAGTAGTACCATCTCATATACCAGGGGGCCCCTCCACTTT.

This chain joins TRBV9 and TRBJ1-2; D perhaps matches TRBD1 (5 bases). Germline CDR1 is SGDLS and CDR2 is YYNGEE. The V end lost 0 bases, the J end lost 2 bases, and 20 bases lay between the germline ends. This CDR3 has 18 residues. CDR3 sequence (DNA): TGTGCCAGCAGCGTAGCTGATGGGGGGGGGTTTTTCAACTATGGCTACACCTTC. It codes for CASSVADGGGFFNYGYTF.

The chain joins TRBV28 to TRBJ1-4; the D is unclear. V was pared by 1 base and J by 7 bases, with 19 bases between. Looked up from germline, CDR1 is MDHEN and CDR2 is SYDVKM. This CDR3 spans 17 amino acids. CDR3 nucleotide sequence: TGTGCCAGCAGTTTATTCCCGTACCGAGCAGGTCCTGAAAAACTGTTTTTT. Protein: CASSLFPYRAGPEKLFF.

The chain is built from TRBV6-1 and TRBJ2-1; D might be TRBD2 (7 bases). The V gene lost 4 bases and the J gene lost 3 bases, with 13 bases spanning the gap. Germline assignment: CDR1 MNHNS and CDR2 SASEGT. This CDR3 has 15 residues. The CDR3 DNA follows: TGTGCCAGCAGTGGGGGGGGCTTTATCTACAATGAGCAGTTCTTC. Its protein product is CASSGGGFIYNEQFF.

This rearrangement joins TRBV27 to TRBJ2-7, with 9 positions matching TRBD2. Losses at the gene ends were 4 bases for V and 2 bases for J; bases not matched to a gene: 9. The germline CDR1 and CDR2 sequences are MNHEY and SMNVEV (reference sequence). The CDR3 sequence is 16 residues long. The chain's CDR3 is CASSSYSGGTPYEQYF. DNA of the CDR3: TGTGCCAGCAGTTCCTATAGCGGGGGCACCCCCTACGAGCAGTACTTC.

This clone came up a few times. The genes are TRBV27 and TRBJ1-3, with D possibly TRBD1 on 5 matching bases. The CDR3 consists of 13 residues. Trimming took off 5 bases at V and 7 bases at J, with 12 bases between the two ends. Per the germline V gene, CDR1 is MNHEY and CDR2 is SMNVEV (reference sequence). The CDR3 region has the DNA TGTGCCAGCAGTCCTGTTGGGGGGAACACCATATATTTT. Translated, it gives CASSPVGGNTIYF.

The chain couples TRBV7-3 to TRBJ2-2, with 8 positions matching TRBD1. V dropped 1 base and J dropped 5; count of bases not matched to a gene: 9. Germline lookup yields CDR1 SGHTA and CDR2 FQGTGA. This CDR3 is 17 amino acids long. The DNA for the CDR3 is TGTGCCAGCAGCTTAAGCGTAGGACAGGGTTTGACCGGGGAGCTGTTTTTT. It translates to CASSLSVGQGLTGELFF. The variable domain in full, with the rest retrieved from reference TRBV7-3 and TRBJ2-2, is GAGVSQTPSNKVTEKGKYVELRCDPISGHTALYWYRQSLGQGPEFLIYFQGTGAADDSGLPNDRFFAVRPEGSVSTLKIQRTERGDSAVYLCASSLSVGQGLTGELFFGEGSRLTVL.

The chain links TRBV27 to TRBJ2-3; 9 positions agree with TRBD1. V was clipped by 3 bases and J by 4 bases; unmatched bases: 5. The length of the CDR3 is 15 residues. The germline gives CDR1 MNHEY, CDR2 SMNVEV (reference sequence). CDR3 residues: CASSFGTGWADTQYF. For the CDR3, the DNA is TGTGCCAGCAGTTTTGGGACAGGGTGGGCAGATACGCAGTATTTT.

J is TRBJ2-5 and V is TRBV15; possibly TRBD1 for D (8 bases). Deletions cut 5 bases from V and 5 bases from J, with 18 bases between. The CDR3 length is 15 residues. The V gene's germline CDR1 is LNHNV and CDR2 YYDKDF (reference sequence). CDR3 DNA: TGTGCCACCAGCCAGGGGGGGAACAGGGGGGAGACCCAGTACTTC. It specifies CATSQGGNRGETQYF. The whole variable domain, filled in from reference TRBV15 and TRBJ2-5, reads DAMVIQNPRYQVTQFGKPVTLSCSQTLNHNVMYWYQQKSSQAPKLLFHYYDKDFNNEADTPDNFQSRRPNTSFCFLDIRSPGLGDTAMYLCATSQGGNRGETQYFGPGTRLLVL.

CDR3 amino acids: CASSGVGYTF. CDR3 in DNA: TGTGCCAGCAGCGGGGTTGGCTACACCTTC. This rearrangement joins TRBV5-6 to TRBJ1-2; D is undetermined. The germline gives CDR1 SGHDT, CDR2 YYEEEE. Trimming shortened V by 4 bases and J by 7 bases, and 5 bases separated the two germline ends. The length of the CDR3 is 10 residues. Complete variable domain (other parts from reference TRBV5-6 and TRBJ1-2): DAGVTQSPTHLIKTRGQQVTLRCSPKSGHDTVSWYQQALGQGPQFIFQYYEEEERQRGNFPDRFSGHQFPNYSSELNVNALLLGDSALYLCASSGVGYTFGSGTRLTVV.

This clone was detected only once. The CDR3 nucleotides read TGTGCCAGCAGCCCCCCCTCTGGGGCCAACGTCCTGACTTTC. Translated: CASSPPSGANVLTF. The chain employs TRBV9 and TRBJ2-6, with D uncertain. V lost 4 bases to trimming and J lost 0 bases, with 5 bases between them. Per germline, CDR1 SGDLS and CDR2 YYNGEE. The CDR3 has 14 residues.

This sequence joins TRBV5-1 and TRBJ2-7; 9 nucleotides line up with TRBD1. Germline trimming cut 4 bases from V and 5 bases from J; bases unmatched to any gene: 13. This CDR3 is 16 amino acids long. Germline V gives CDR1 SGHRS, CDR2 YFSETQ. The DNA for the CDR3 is TGCGCCAGCAGCCCCGAACCACAGGGGGCTGGCGACGAGCAGTACTTC. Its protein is CASSPEPQGAGDEQYF.

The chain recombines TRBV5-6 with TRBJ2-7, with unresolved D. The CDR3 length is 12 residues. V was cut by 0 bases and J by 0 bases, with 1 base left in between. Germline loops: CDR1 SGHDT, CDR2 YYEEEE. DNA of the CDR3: TGTGCCAGCAGCTTGGCCTCCTACGAGCAGTACTTC. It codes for CASSLASYEQYF.